Shown below are 28 T cell receptor beta chains from a single sample sequenced in a study of CD8+CD57+ T cells in acquired aplastic anemia (dated by TCRdb to the late 2010s). Sequenced on an Illumina HiSeq 2000. Profiling of TCR beta VDJ combinations and CDR3 sequences used genomic DNA as the template. Starting from the raw public reads, TCRdb applied fastp trimming at Q25, assembled clones with MiXCR and retained in-frame beta chains. Duplicate CDR3 protein sequences are folded into a single record with the most common DNA and genes. The sample table shows around 170,000 distinct CDR3 sequences, and around 60% are seen once. The ten most abundant clones make up 45% of the sample. Sequencing input: sorted CD4+, CD8+, or CD8+CD57+ T cells (not recorded which) from PBMCs. The origin of the receptors is a human donor in good health.

The rearrangement uses TRBV12-3 or TRBV12-4 and TRBJ2-5; TRBD1 aligns across 7 bases. CDR3 size: 15 residues. Trimming took 1 base from V and 5 from J; bases not matched to a gene: 7. The CDR3, as DNA: TGTGCCAGCAGTTTAGGAGGGGGACAGCCGGAGACCCAGTACTTC. This translates into CASSLGGGQPETQYF.

The sample holds many counts of this clonotype. V gene TRBV20-1 combines with J gene TRBJ2-1, with 13 bases that match TRBD2. CDR3 size: 14 residues. Trimming cost V 6 bases and J 5 bases; bases outside gene matches: 4. Germline CDR1 and CDR2: DFQATT and SNEGSKA (reference sequence). CDR3 coding DNA: TGCAGTGCAACTAGCGGGAGGGCCCACAATGAGCAGTTCTTC. Amino acid sequence: CSATSGRAHNEQFF.

This clonotype came up a few times. CDR3 DNA: TGTGCCAGCAGTGAAGCCGGGACAGTCGGTAATTCACCCCTCCACTTT. This codes for CASSEAGTVGNSPLHF. V and J are TRBV2 and TRBJ1-6; TRBD1 matches 7 bases. This CDR3 comprises 16 residues. Trimming took 0 bases from V and 6 from J; bases not matched to a gene: 5. Germline assignment: CDR1 SNHLY and CDR2 FYNNEI.

Remarks on this clonotype: This is likely a read error, given that the CDR3 carries no conserved phenylalanine or tryptophan at its end. The DNA is omitted, as the CDR3 cannot be located on it reliably, and the CDR3 follows TCRdb's listing. This chain joins TRBV9 and TRBJ2-5; TRBD2, as called in the table, went unchecked against the DNA. Germline V lookup: CDR1 SGDLS, CDR2 YYNGEE. The CDR3 spans 8 amino acids, including both terminal residues. The CDR3 loop reads CASSGRTS.

The DNA of the CDR3 is TGCGCCAGCAGCTTCGGGGGGGAGTACAATGAGCAGTTCTTC. This gives the protein CASSFGGEYNEQFF. The chain is built from TRBV5-1 and TRBJ2-1, with 8 nucleotides matching TRBD2. Trimming cost V 2 bases and J 4 bases; bases outside gene matches: 2. The germline gives CDR1 SGHRS, CDR2 YFSETQ. This CDR3 has 14 residues.

This rearrangement joins TRBV7-3 to TRBJ2-3; D uncertain. CDR3 size: 14 residues. Germline values: CDR1 SGHTA, CDR2 FQGTGA. Deletions cut 5 bases from V and 3 bases from J, with 12 bases between. The CDR3 DNA reads as TGTGCCAGCAGCCCCGTTAGGGATACAGATACGCAGTATTTT. Its translation is CASSPVRDTDTQYF.

The chain uses TRBV5-1 and TRBJ2-3; no firm D call. V dropped 2 bases and J dropped 4 bases, with 5 bases sitting between them. Germline V gene lookup returns CDR1 SGHRS and CDR2 YFSETQ. The CDR3 totals 12 residues. Here the CDR3 DNA reads TGCGCCAGCAGCTTCAACGCAGATACGCAGTATTTT. Its translation: CASSFNADTQYF.

This rearrangement joins TRBV20-1 to TRBJ2-5; D remains ambiguous. The CDR3 has 13 residues. V was clipped by 6 bases and J by 2 bases, with 13 bases between them. The germline V gene has CDR1 DFQATT and CDR2 SNEGSKA (reference sequence). The DNA for the CDR3 is TGCAGTGCGGTCCTGAACAGTCAAGAGACCCAGTACTTC. This sequence encodes CSAVLNSQETQYF.

A remark on this clonotype: This may arise from a read error, as a much more abundant clone is one base away. The chain links TRBV9 to TRBJ1-5; D call uncertain. Germline V gene data show CDR1 as SGDLS and CDR2 as YYNGEE. This CDR3 comprises 14 residues. CDR3 DNA sequence: TGTGCCAGCAGCGTAGGCCTAGCGGTCCAGCCCAAGCATTTT. As protein: CASSVGLAVQPKHF.

The chain employs TRBV24-1 and TRBJ1-5; TRBD1 aligns across 8 bases. Germline lookup yields CDR1 KGHDR and CDR2 SFDVKD. Trimming took 4 bases from V and 3 from J; bases not matched to a gene: 7. The CDR3 has 16 amino acids. This chain's CDR3 is CATSESQGGANQPQHF. The CDR3 DNA reads as TGTGCCACCAGTGAGTCACAGGGGGGAGCCAATCAGCCCCAGCATTTT.

This clonotype was counted a few times. The CDR3 carries no conserved terminal phenylalanine or tryptophan, so it likely arises from a read error. The DNA is left out, because the CDR3 cannot be placed on it with certainty; the CDR3 is given as TCRdb lists it. The V gene is TRBV11-2, the J gene TRBJ1-1. The CDR3 spans 8 residues, counting both ends. Germline V lookup: CDR1 SGHAT, CDR2 FQNNGV. CDR3 residues: CASSSVAG.

This chain joins TRBV29-1 and TRBJ2-1, with D possibly being TRBD1 (5 bases). Germline V gene sequence: CDR1 SQVTM, CDR2 ANQGSEA. There are 13 residues in the CDR3. V gave up 3 bases and J gave up 8 bases, with 14 bases separating them. CDR3 sequence reads: CSVDWSARDEQFF. CDR3 in DNA: TGCAGCGTTGATTGGAGCGCCAGGGATGAGCAGTTCTTC.

J is TRBJ1-6 and V is TRBV7-2; D is undetermined. The germline V and J ends were trimmed by 1 base and 7 bases, with 11 bases remaining between them. CDR3 length: 15 residues. Per the germline V gene, CDR1 is SGHTA and CDR2 is FQGNSA. CDR3 sequence reads: CASSLVAGGNSPLHF. CDR3 bases: TGTGCCAGCAGCTTAGTGGCAGGTGGAAATTCACCCCTCCACTTT.

Notes on this clonotype: One junction end does not reproduce the germline sequence, and a read error may be involved. J is TRBJ2-7 and V is TRBV7-6, with D possibly being TRBD1 or TRBD2 (5 bases each). Germline V gene lookup returns CDR1 SGHVS and CDR2 FNYEAQ. This CDR3 spans 14 amino acids. CDR3 sequence: CASSLRDVSYGQYF. In DNA form, the CDR3 reads TGTGCCAGCAGCCTCCGGGACGTCTCCTACGGGCAGTACTTC.

The chain is built from TRBV4-2 and TRBJ2-7, with 8 bases that match TRBD2. The V segment lost 1 base and the J segment 2 bases; nucleotides outside the gene matches: 4. This CDR3 has 15 amino acids. In germline, CDR1 is LGHNA, CDR2 YNFKEQ. CDR3 DNA sequence: TGTGCCAGCAGCCAAGGTGGGACTAGGACCTACGAGCAGTACTTC. It codes for CASSQGGTRTYEQYF.

This clonotype was seen ten or more times. V is TRBV12-3 or TRBV12-4 and J is TRBJ2-6; no firm D call. The CDR3 loop spans 16 amino acids. V was cut by 2 bases and J by 0 bases, with 8 bases left in between. CDR3: CASSLWGPSGANVLTF. In DNA, the CDR3 is TGTGCCAGCAGTTTATGGGGTCCCTCTGGGGCCAACGTCCTGACTTTC.

In this sample, this clonotype turned up many times. The rearrangement uses TRBV7-3 and TRBJ1-1; 9 nucleotides agree with TRBD1. Germline V gene lookup returns CDR1 SGHTA and CDR2 FQGTGA. V was pared by 2 bases and J by 3 bases, with 16 bases of the junction left unmatched. The CDR3 totals 19 residues. The CDR3 reads CASSLLSDWDREGDTEAFF. In DNA form, the CDR3 reads TGTGCCAGCAGCTTATTATCCGATTGGGACAGGGAGGGTGACACTGAAGCTTTCTTT.

The chain is built from TRBV7-2 and TRBJ2-3, with D unresolved. The germline CDR1 and CDR2 sequences are SGHTA and FQGNSA. Trimming cost V 2 bases and J 2 bases, with 11 bases left between them. The CDR3 loop spans 15 amino acids. CDR3 residues: CASSLSRTFTDTQYF. The CDR3, as DNA: TGTGCCAGCAGCTTATCTCGGACCTTCACAGATACGCAGTATTTT.

Notes on this clonotype: This may arise from a read error, as a much more abundant clone is one base away. The J gene is TRBJ2-5, the V gene TRBV3-1; 10 bases line up with TRBD2. CDR3 length: 17 amino acids. CDR1 LGHDT and CDR2 YNNKEL come from the germline V gene (reference sequence). V shed 4 bases and J 5 bases; nucleotides not matched to a gene: 13. In DNA form, the CDR3 reads TGTGCCAGCAGCCGAGATGTCAGCGGGAGGGCATGGGAGACCCAGTACTTC. This gives the protein CASSRDVSGRAWETQYF.

This clonotype appeared many times. The gene calls are TRBV7-9 and TRBJ2-5, with D unresolved. Germline values: CDR1 SEHNR, CDR2 FQNEAQ (reference sequence). Deletions cut 5 bases from V and 0 bases from J, with 13 bases between. This CDR3 has 15 residues. The CDR3 spells CASSDGDQYQETQYF. In DNA, the CDR3 is TGTGCCAGCAGCGATGGGGATCAGTACCAAGAGACCCAGTACTTC.

The gene calls are TRBV20-1 and TRBJ2-1, with 7 nucleotides matching TRBD2. The length of the CDR3 is 14 residues. With V trimmed by 2 bases and J by 5 bases, 6 bases remained unmatched. Germline CDR1 and CDR2: DFQATT and SNEGSKA (reference sequence). DNA for the CDR3: TGCAGTGCTAGAAGGGGACTATTCCACAATGAGCAGTTCTTC. Its protein product is CSARRGLFHNEQFF.

The chain recombines TRBV10-3 with TRBJ2-7; D perhaps matches TRBD1 (6 bases). Germline V CDR1 and CDR2: ENHRY, SYGVKD. CDR3 length: 15 residues. V lost 7 bases, J lost 1 base, and 17 bases lay in between. CDR3 coding DNA: TGTGCCATCATGGACCAGACGACAGGATCCTACGAGCAGTACTTC. This gives the protein CAIMDQTTGSYEQYF.

V and J are TRBV10-3 and TRBJ1-2; weak D call: TRBD1 (5 bases). V lost 10 bases and J 0 bases, leaving 18 bases between the germline ends. Per the germline V gene, CDR1 is ENHRY and CDR2 is SYGVKD. CDR3 length equals 15 residues. CDR3 DNA: TGTGCCACGATACAGGCTATGAGCTCTAACTATGGCTACACCTTC. Translating gives CATIQAMSSNYGYTF.

This clonotype has a count of ten or more. The chain carries TRBV20-1 and TRBJ1-2; D is unclear. V lost 4 bases and J lost 2, with 11 bases in between. CDR1 is DFQATT, CDR2 SNEGSKA, per germline (reference sequence). This CDR3 has 13 residues. CDR3 nucleotide sequence: TGCAGTGCTATCAAGGGATCGAACTATGGCTACACCTTC. This sequence encodes CSAIKGSNYGYTF.

This clonotype was detected ten times or more. The chain combines TRBV4-1 with TRBJ2-7, with D unresolved. V was pared by 4 bases and J by 0 bases, with 13 bases between. Germline values: CDR1 MGHRA, CDR2 YSYEKL. This CDR3 region has 15 residues. CDR3 in amino acids: CASSPQQVASYEQYF. DNA for the CDR3: TGCGCCAGCAGCCCGCAGCAGGTGGCCTCCTACGAGCAGTACTTC.

The chain has TRBV19 and TRBJ1-2, with no clear D. V was trimmed by 1 base and J by 8 bases, leaving 8 bases between them. Germline V gene sequence: CDR1 LNHDA, CDR2 SQIVND (reference sequence). The CDR3 spans 12 residues. CDR3 amino acids: CASSIGEGGYTF. The CDR3, as DNA: TGTGCCAGTAGTATAGGCGAGGGAGGCTACACCTTC.

Comment on this clonotype: This may come from a read error, since a much larger clone is one base off. The CDR3 DNA is TGCAGTGCTAGTGGAGGGGGAGACACTGGAGCTTTCTTT. Residues: CSASGGGDTGAFF. The V gene is TRBV20-1, the J gene TRBJ1-1, with a tentative D call TRBD1 (6 bases). The CDR3 sequence is 13 residues long. Germline assignment: CDR1 DFQATT and CDR2 SNEGSKA (reference sequence).

The rearrangement joins TRBV15 to TRBJ2-1; TRBD2 aligns across 13 bases. After removal of 3 bases from V and 6 bases from J, the junction contained 5 bases not matched to a gene. The CDR3 has 16 residues. CDR1 is LNHNV and CDR2 is YYDKDF in the germline V gene (reference sequence). In nucleotides, the CDR3 is TGTGCCACCAGCAGGGAACTAGCGGGAGGGTTCAATGAGCAGTTCTTC. Residues: CATSRELAGGFNEQFF.